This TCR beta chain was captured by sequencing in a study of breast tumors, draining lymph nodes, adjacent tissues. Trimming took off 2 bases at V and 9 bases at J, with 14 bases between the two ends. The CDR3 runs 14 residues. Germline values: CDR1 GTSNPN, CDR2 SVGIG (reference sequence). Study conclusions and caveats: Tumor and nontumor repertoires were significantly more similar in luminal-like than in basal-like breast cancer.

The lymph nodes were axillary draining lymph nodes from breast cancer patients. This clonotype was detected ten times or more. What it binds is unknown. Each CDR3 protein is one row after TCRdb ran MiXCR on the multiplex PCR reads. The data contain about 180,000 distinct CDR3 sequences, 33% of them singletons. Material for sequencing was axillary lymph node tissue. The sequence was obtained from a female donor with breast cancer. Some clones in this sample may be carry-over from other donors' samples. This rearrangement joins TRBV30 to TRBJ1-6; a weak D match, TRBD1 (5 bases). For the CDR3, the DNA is TGTGCCTGGAGTATCCGTCGGGGGGGTTCACCCCTCCACTTT. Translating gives CAWSIRRGGSPLHF.